Listed below are T cell receptor beta chains from one sample, sequenced in a study of CD8 T cells in ankylosing spondylitis. TCRdb reanalysed the 5' RACE reads using MiXCR and keeps one entry per CDR3 protein. The table has 700,000 or so distinct CDR3 sequences, 15% to 20% seen once. Material: blood, either unsorted or a sorted T cell fraction (not recorded which). Source of these receptors: a male donor with ankylosing spondylitis. CDR3s leave out the opening cysteine and the closing phenylalanine or tryptophan.

cdr3_length: 12; v_call: TRBV11-2; cdr3_aa: ASSLGVGGDEQF
cdr3_length: 13; v_call: TRBV12-3/TRBV12-4; cdr3_aa: ASSSDRGVSYGYT
cdr3_length: 12; v_call: TRBV29-1; cdr3_aa: SVEEYGGNTEAF
cdr3_length: 13; v_call: TRBV27; cdr3_aa: ASSLVPYGNSPLH
cdr3_length: 11; v_call: TRBV29-1; cdr3_aa: SVLGRESEKLF
cdr3_length: 13; v_call: TRBV7-2; cdr3_aa: ASSLVAGTGYEQY
cdr3_length: 12; v_call: TRBV12-3/TRBV12-4; cdr3_aa: ASSPREVTGELF
cdr3_length: 14; v_call: TRBV4-3; cdr3_aa: ASSDFGQVNTGELF
cdr3_length: 14; v_call: TRBV18; cdr3_aa: ASSPTGTMSSYEQY
cdr3_length: 13; v_call: TRBV10-3; cdr3_aa: AISDGDASGNTIY
cdr3_length: 11; v_call: TRBV20-1; cdr3_aa: SAPGEGNQPQH
cdr3_length: 12; v_call: TRBV29-1; cdr3_aa: SGTGTAYSYGYT
cdr3_length: 10; v_call: TRBV7-2; cdr3_aa: ASSLTRDEQY
cdr3_length: 13; v_call: TRBV18; cdr3_aa: ASSPTGQKQETQY
cdr3_length: 13; v_call: TRBV12-3/TRBV12-4; cdr3_aa: ASTGRGQGNTEAF
cdr3_length: 14; v_call: TRBV5-1; cdr3_aa: ASSLASGTGHYGYT
cdr3_length: 12; v_call: TRBV6-1; cdr3_aa: ASKSTGAYNEQF